This T cell receptor (beta chain) was profiled in a study of cytomegalovirus exposure and HLA in healthy donors. Overall study context: Membership in the Caucasian-associated ancestry cluster was found for about 84% of 300 to 500 genotyped donors.

Vbeta (60) and Jbeta (13) primers were used in the PCR. Using immunoSEQ multiplex PCR, the repertoire was profiled, and TCRdb retains in-frame clones only, with some absent. The data show about 130,000 clones, with 75% to 80% seen just once and under 2.5% held by the top ten. Each donor was nominally healthy when sampled (though unrecorded immune exposures were likely). Unmatched junction bases numbered 7, after V lost 5 bases and J lost 8 bases. The CDR3 extends over 14 amino acids. Looked up from germline, CDR1 is PRHDT and CDR2 is FYEKMQ (reference sequence). V is TRBV13 and J is TRBJ1-4; 8 positions match TRBD1. The clonotype originates from a man aged 25-40 years in good health and CMV-seronegative. Specimen: PBMCs. The CDR3 loop is CASSPDRDLEKLFF. The CDR3 DNA follows: TGTGCCAGCAGCCCGGACAGGGACCTCGAAAAACTGTTTTTT.